One and the same sample provided the 12 T cell receptor beta chains below, sequenced in a study of blood T cell repertoires in COVID-19. Profiling relied on immunoSEQ multiplex PCR, and the TCRdb table lists in-frame clones only, not all of them. In the table there are around 300,000 clones, around 87% of which are singletons. Sequencing input: PBMCs or T cells enriched from blood (not recorded which). Source of these receptors: a woman under 30 with acute COVID-19.

The V call is TRBV4-1, the J call TRBJ2-1; 12 positions agree with TRBD2. CDR3 size: 17 residues. Looked up from germline, CDR1 is MGHRA and CDR2 is YSYEKL. V lost 1 base, J lost 8 bases, and 9 bases stayed unmatched. CDR3 loop: CASSQGPLAGGPHEQFF. The CDR3 region has the DNA TGCGCCAGCAGCCAAGGCCCGCTAGCGGGAGGGCCCCATGAGCAGTTCTTC.

The sample holds a few counts of this clone. V usage is TRBV2 and J usage is TRBJ2-7; 8 bases line up with TRBD1. The CDR3 has 14 amino acids. Germline CDR1 and CDR2: SNHLY and FYNNEI. V trimming: 4 bases; J trimming: 3 bases; junction bases outside the gene matches: 5. Written as DNA, the CDR3 is TGTGCCAGCAGTGTCCAGGGGGCCGGCTACGAGCAGTACTTC. Translation: CASSVQGAGYEQYF.

The V call is TRBV7-8, the J call TRBJ2-7; 10 bases are a match to TRBD1. Germline V gene lookup returns CDR1 SGHVS and CDR2 FQNEAQ. After removal of 5 bases from V and 0 bases from J, the junction contained 7 bases not matched to a gene. The CDR3 is 16 amino acids. The DNA for the CDR3 is TGTGCCAGCAGCCCAGCGAGGACAGGGGGCTCCTACGAGCAGTACTTC. It specifies CASSPARTGGSYEQYF.

V usage is TRBV2 and J usage is TRBJ2-1, with 10 bases identical to TRBD2. Germline V gives CDR1 SNHLY, CDR2 FYNNEI. CDR3 size: 15 residues. J lost 8 bases, V lost 6 bases, and 10 bases had no gene match. CDR3 loop: CASSGLAVIRDEQFF. The CDR3 region has the DNA TGTGCCAGCAGCGGACTAGCGGTGATTAGGGATGAGCAGTTCTTC.

The V call is TRBV4-1, the J call TRBJ2-1; D may be TRBD2 (5 bases). Germline CDR1 and CDR2: MGHRA and YSYEKL. The CDR3 is 11 amino acids. V was clipped by 2 bases and J by 9 bases, with 5 bases between them. This chain's CDR3 is CASSQSGEQFF. In DNA form, the CDR3 reads TGCGCCAGCAGCCAAAGCGGTGAGCAGTTCTTC.

V usage is TRBV19 and J usage is TRBJ2-2; perhaps TRBD1 as D (6 bases). The CDR3 contains 11 residues. Germline lookup yields CDR1 LNHDA and CDR2 SQIVND (reference sequence). The CDR3 protein is CAEDSAGELFF. CDR3 in DNA: TGTGCGGAGGACAGTGCCGGGGAGCTGTTTTTT.

The chain combines TRBV11-1 with TRBJ2-1, with TRBD2 matching over 15 bases. Germline lookup yields CDR1 SGHAT and CDR2 FQDESV (reference sequence). Trimming cost V 4 bases and J 6 bases; bases outside gene matches: 4. The CDR3 contains 16 residues. The CDR3 DNA is TGTGCCAGCAGCTCCAGGACTAGCGGGAGGGTCAATGAGCAGTTCTTC. Translation: CASSSRTSGRVNEQFF.

A single count supports this clone. The chain employs TRBV30 and TRBJ2-2; 7 bases match TRBD1. With V trimmed by 5 bases and J by 4 bases, 4 bases remained unmatched. The CDR3 extends over 13 amino acids. CDR1 and CDR2 from the germline V gene are GTSNPN and SVGIG (reference sequence). The CDR3 spells CAWYSGGTGELFF. The CDR3 DNA reads as TGTGCCTGGTACTCAGGGGGCACCGGGGAGCTGTTTTTT. The variable domain in full, completed from reference TRBV30 and TRBJ2-2, reads SQTIHQWPATLVQPVGSPLSLECTVEGTSNPNLYWYRQAAGRGLQLLFYSVGIGQISSEVPQNLSASRPQDRQFILSSKKLLLSDSGFYLCAWYSGGTGELFFGEGSRLTVL.

The chain combines TRBV14 with TRBJ2-1, with no clear D. The germline V and J ends were trimmed by 4 bases and 1 base, with 8 bases remaining between them. The CDR3 runs to 14 residues. Germline V CDR1 and CDR2: SGHDN, FVKESK. The CDR3 DNA reads TGTGCCAGCAGCCCGCCCGGTTCCTACAATGAGCAGTTCTTC. This sequence encodes CASSPPGSYNEQFF.

V is TRBV11-2 and J is TRBJ1-2; D is uncertain. The V gene lost 0 bases and the J gene lost 0 bases, with 14 bases spanning the gap. Per germline, CDR1 SGHAT and CDR2 FQNNGV. The CDR3 runs 17 residues. CDR3 bases: TGTGCCAGCAGCTTAGAGGCACCGTCGATAACTAACTATGGCTACACCTTC. Amino acids: CASSLEAPSITNYGYTF.

This chain connects TRBV5-1 to TRBJ2-1; TRBD2 might be the D (5 bases). V was trimmed by 5 bases and J by 2 bases, leaving 8 bases between them. CDR1 SGHRS and CDR2 YFSETQ come from the germline V gene. This CDR3 is 13 amino acids long. The CDR3 region is CASRGAAYNEQFF. The CDR3 DNA sequence: TGCGCCAGCAGGGGAGCGGCCTACAATGAGCAGTTCTTC.

This chain links TRBV12-5 with TRBJ2-1; 14 bases align to TRBD2. CDR3 length: 19 residues. Germline values: CDR1 LGHNT, CDR2 FRNRAP. J lost 4 bases, V lost 5 bases, and 13 bases had no gene match. Here the CDR3 DNA reads TGTGCTAGTGGTCCCGAAACGGGACTAGCGGGAGATTTGTACAATGAGCAGTTCTTC. This translates into CASGPETGLAGDLYNEQFF.